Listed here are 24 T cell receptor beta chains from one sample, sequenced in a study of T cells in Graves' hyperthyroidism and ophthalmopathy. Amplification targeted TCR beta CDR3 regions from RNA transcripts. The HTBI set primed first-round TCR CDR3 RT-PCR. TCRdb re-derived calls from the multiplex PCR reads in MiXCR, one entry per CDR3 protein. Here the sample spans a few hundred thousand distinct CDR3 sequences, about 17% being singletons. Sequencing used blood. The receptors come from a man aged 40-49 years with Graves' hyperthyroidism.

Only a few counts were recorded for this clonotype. The chain's CDR3 is CASSLEGRGAESDTEAFF. The CDR3 DNA follows: TGTGCCAGCAGCTTGGAGGGCAGGGGCGCGGAGAGTGACACTGAAGCTTTCTTT. V gene TRBV5-6 combines with J gene TRBJ1-1; tentative D call: TRBD1 (6 bases). V lost 0 bases and J lost 3, with 21 bases in between. CDR1 is SGHDT, CDR2 YYEEEE, per germline. This CDR3 is built from 18 residues.

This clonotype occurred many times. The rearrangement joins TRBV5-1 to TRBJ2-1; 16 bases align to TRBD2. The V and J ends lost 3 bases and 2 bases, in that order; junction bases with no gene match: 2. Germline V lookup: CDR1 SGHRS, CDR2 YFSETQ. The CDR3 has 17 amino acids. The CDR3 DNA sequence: TGCGCCAGCAGCTACGGGACTAGCGGGGGGGCCTACAATGAGCAGTTCTTC. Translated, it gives CASSYGTSGGAYNEQFF. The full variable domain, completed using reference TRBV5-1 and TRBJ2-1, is KAGVTQTPRYLIKTRGQQVTLSCSPISGHRSVSWYQQTPGQGLQFLFEYFSETQRNKGNFPGRFSGRQFSNSRSEMNVSTLELGDSALYLCASSYGTSGGAYNEQFFGPGTRLTVL.

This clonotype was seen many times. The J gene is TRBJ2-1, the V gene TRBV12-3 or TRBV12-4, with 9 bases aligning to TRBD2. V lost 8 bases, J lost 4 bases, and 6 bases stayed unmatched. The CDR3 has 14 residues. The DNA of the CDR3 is TGTGCCAGCCGACCGCGGGGGGGATACAATGAGCAGTTCTTC. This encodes CASRPRGGYNEQFF.

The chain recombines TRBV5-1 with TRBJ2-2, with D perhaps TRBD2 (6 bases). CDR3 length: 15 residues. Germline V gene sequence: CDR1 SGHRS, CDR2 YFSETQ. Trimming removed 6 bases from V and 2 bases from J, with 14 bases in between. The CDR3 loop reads CASNGGSFNTGELFF. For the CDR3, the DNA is TGCGCCAGCAATGGGGGGTCGTTTAACACCGGGGAGCTGTTTTTT.

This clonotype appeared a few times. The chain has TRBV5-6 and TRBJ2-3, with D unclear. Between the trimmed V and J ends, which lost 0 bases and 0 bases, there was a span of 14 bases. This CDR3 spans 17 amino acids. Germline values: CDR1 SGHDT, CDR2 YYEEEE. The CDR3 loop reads CASSLELRQVSTDTQYF. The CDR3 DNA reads TGTGCCAGCAGCTTGGAATTGCGCCAAGTAAGCACAGATACGCAGTATTTT.

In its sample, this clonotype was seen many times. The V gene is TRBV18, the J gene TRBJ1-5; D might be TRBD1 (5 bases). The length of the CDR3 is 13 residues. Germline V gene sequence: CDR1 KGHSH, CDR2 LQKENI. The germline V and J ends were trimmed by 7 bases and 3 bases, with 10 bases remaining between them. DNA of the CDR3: TGTGCCAGCTGCCGGGACGTCAATCAGCCCCAGCATTTT. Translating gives CASCRDVNQPQHF. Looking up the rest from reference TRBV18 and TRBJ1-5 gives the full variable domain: NAGVMQNPRHLVRRRGQEARLRCSPMKGHSHVYWYRQLPEEGLKFMVYLQKENIIDESGMPKERFSAEFPKEGPSILRIQQVVRGDSAAYFCASCRDVNQPQHFGDGTRLSIL.

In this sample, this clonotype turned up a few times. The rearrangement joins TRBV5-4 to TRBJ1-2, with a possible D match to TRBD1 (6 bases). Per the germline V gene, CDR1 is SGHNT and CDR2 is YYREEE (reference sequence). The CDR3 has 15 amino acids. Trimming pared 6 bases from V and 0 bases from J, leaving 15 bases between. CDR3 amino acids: CASTRRQGTNYGYTF. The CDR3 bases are TGTGCCAGCACGAGACGGCAGGGGACTAACTATGGCTACACCTTC.

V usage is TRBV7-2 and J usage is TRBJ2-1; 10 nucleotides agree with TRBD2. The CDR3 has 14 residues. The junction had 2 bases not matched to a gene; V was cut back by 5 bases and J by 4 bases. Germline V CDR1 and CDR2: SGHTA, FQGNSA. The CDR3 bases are TGTGCCAGCAGCGCTAGCGGGGGTTACAATGAGCAGTTCTTC. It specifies CASSASGGYNEQFF.

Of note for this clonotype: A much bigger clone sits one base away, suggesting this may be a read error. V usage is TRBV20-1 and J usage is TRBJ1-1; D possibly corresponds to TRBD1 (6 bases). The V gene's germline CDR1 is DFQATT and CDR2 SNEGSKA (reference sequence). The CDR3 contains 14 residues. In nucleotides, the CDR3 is TGCAGTGCCATGCTGGGGGTCGGGGACACTGGAGCTTTCTTT. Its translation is CSAMLGVGDTGAFF.

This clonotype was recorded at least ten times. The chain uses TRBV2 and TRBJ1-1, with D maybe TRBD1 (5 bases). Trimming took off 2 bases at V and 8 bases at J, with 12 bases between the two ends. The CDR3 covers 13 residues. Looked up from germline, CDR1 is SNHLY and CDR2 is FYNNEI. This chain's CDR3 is CASSELRDQEAFF. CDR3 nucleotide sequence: TGTGCCAGCAGTGAACTTCGGGACCAAGAAGCTTTCTTT.

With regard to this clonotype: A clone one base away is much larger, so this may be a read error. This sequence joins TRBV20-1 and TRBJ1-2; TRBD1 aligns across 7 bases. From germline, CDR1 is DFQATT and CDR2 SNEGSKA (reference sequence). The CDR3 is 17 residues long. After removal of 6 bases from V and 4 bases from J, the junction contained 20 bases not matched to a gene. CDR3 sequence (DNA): TGCAGTGCCACACCCCCGGACCCCAGGGGGTTAGGCTATGGCTACACCTTC. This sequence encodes CSATPPDPRGLGYGYTF.

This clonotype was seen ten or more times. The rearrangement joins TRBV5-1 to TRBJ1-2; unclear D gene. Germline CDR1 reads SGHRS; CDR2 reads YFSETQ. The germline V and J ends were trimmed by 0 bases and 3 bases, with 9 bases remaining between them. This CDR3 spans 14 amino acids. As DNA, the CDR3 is TGCGCCAGCAGCTTGGGTGGGCGATACTATGGCTACACCTTC. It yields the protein CASSLGGRYYGYTF.

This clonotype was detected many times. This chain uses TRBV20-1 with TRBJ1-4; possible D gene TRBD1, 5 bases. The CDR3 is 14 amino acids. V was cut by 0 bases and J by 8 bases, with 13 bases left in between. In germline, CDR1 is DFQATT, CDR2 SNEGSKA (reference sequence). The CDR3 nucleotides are TGCAGTGCTAGAGATTGGTCGGGGGGGGAAAAACTGTTTTTT. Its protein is CSARDWSGGEKLFF.

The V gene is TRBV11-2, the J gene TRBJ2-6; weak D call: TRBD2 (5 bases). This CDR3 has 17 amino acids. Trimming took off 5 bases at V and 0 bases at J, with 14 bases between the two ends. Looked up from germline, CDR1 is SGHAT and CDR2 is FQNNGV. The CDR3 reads CASSPGDGNSGANVLTF. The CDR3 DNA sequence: TGTGCCAGCAGCCCCGGGGATGGCAACTCTGGGGCCAACGTCCTGACTTTC.

The CDR3 is CASSVGAGPGQPQHF. The CDR3 nucleotides read TGTGCCAGCAGCGTAGGCGCAGGGCCAGGTCAGCCCCAGCATTTT. The chain is built from TRBV9 and TRBJ1-5; a possible D gene is TRBD1 (5 bases). Germline V gene data show CDR1 as SGDLS and CDR2 as YYNGEE. V was clipped by 0 bases and J by 6 bases, with 13 bases between them. The CDR3 spans 15 residues.

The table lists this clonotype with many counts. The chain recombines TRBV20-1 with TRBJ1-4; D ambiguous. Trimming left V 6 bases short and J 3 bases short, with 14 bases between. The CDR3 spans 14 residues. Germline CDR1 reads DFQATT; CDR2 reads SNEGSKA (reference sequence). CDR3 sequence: CSAGSLISNEKLFF. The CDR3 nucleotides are TGCAGTGCGGGATCTCTGATCTCTAATGAAAAACTGTTTTTT.

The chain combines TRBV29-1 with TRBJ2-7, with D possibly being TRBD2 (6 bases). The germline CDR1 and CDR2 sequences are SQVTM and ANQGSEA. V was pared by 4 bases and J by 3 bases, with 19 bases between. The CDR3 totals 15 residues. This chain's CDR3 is CSVGGGDGPFYEQYF. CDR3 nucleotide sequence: TGCAGCGTTGGGGGCGGGGACGGCCCGTTCTACGAGCAGTACTTC.

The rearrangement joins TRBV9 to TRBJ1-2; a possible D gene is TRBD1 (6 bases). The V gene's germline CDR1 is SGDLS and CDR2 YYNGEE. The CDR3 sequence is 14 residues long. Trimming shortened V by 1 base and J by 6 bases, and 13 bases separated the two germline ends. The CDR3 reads CASSVPSTGNGYTF. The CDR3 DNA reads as TGTGCCAGCAGCGTACCCTCAACAGGGAATGGCTACACCTTC.

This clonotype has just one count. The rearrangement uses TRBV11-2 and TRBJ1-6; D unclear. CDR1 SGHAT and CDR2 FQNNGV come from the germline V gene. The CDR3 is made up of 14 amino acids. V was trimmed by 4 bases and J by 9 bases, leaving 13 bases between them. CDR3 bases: TGTGCCAGCAGCTCGGTACCCCGGCGTTCACCCCTCCACTTT. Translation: CASSSVPRRSPLHF.

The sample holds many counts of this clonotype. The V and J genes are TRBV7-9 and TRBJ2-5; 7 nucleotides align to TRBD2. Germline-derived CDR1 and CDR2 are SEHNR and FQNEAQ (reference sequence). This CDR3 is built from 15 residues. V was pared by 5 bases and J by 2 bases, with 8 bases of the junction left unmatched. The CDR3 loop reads CASSVGIAGQETQYF. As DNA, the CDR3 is TGTGCCAGCAGCGTAGGAATAGCGGGTCAAGAGACCCAGTACTTC.

CDR3 residues: CASSLFDRVHEQYF. The CDR3 nucleotides are TGTGCCAGCAGCTTATTCGACAGGGTCCACGAGCAGTACTTC. The V call is TRBV11-2, the J call TRBJ2-7; 7 positions match TRBD1. The V segment lost 2 bases and the J segment 5 bases; nucleotides outside the gene matches: 6. The germline V gene encodes CDR1 SGHAT and CDR2 FQNNGV. The CDR3 contains 14 residues.

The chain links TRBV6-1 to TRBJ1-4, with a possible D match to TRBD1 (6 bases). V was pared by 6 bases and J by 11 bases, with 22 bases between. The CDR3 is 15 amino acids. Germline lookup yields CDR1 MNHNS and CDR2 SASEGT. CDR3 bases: TGTGCCAGCAGCCCCGTTGGTGGGGGCCGGGGGAAACTGTTTTTT. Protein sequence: CASSPVGGGRGKLFF.

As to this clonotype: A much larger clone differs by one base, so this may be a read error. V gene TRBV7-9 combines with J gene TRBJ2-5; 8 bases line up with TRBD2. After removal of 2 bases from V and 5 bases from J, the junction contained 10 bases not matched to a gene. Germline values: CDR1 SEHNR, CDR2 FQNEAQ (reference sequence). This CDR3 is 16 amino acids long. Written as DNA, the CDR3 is TGTGCCAGCAGCTTACGACCGTCCGGCGGGGGGGAGACCCAGTACTTC. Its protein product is CASSLRPSGGGETQYF. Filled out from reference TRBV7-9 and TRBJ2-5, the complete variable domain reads DTGVSQNPRHKITKRGQNVTFRCDPISEHNRLYWYRQTLGQGPEFLTYFQNEAQLEKSRLLSDRFSAERPKGSFSTLEIQRTEQGDSAMYLCASSLRPSGGGETQYFGPGTRLLVL.

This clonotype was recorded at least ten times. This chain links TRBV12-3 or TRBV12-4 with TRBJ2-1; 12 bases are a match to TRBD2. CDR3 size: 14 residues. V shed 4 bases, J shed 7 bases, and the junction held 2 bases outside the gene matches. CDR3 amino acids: CASSSSGGANEQFF. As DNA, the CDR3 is TGTGCCAGCAGTTCTAGCGGGGGGGCAAATGAGCAGTTCTTC.